The 18 T cell receptor beta chains presented below share a single source sample, sequenced in a study of blood T cell repertoires in COVID-19. Data came from immunoSEQ multiplex PCR; TCRdb stores just in-frame clones and leaves some out. The data contain approximately 170,000 clones, roughly 81% of them singletons. Sequenced input: peripheral blood. These receptors were collected from a man aged 40-49 years who had recovered from COVID-19.

This chain links TRBV27 with TRBJ2-3; 7 positions match TRBD2. V was clipped by 6 bases and J by 0 bases; unmatched bases: 18. Germline CDR1 reads MNHEY; CDR2 reads SMNVEV (reference sequence). There are 19 residues in the CDR3. CDR3 loop: CASSPPRLAEKTSTDTQYF. CDR3 nucleotides: TGTGCCAGCAGCCCCCCGCGGCTAGCGGAGAAGACTAGCACAGATACGCAGTATTTT.

This clone has a single count. The rearrangement joins TRBV29-1 to TRBJ2-2, with TRBD1 identical over 7 bases. V trimming: 4 bases; J trimming: 3 bases; junction bases outside the gene matches: 5. Germline V CDR1 and CDR2: SQVTM, ANQGSEA. There are 14 residues in the CDR3. CDR3 sequence reads: CSVGAGTDTGELFF. The CDR3 region has the DNA TGCAGCGTTGGGGCCGGGACAGACACCGGGGAGCTGTTTTTT.

J is TRBJ2-7 and V is TRBV6-5, with 8 bases lining up with TRBD2. CDR1 is MNHEY and CDR2 is SVGAGI in the germline V gene. This CDR3 has 13 amino acids. V lost 8 bases, J lost 2 bases, and 5 bases stayed unmatched. The CDR3, as DNA: TGTGCCAGCCCGGGGGGGACCCCCTACGAGCAGTACTTC. This codes for CASPGGTPYEQYF.

In regard to this clone: Other DNA sequences in this specimen translate into the identical CDR3. The rearrangement links TRBV18 to TRBJ1-5, with unresolved D. Germline CDR1 is KGHSH and CDR2 is LQKENI. The CDR3 consists of 16 residues. V dropped 3 bases and J dropped 0 bases, with 12 bases sitting between them. The CDR3 sequence: CASSPYDTNSNQPQHF. Written as DNA, the CDR3 is TGTGCCAGCTCACCCTATGACACCAATAGCAATCAGCCCCAGCATTTT.

The chain has TRBV10-3 and TRBJ2-7; 7 bases align to TRBD1. This CDR3 is built from 15 residues. Unmatched junction bases numbered 9, after V lost 5 bases and J lost 2 bases. Germline V CDR1 and CDR2: ENHRY, SYGVKD. CDR3 in amino acids: CAISKQGPQTYEQYF. CDR3 nucleotides: TGTGCCATCAGTAAACAGGGGCCCCAAACCTACGAGCAGTACTTC.

The genes are TRBV12-3 or TRBV12-4 and TRBJ1-5, with D hard to call. Deletions cut 0 bases from V and 7 bases from J, with 7 bases between. This CDR3 has 13 amino acids. The CDR3, as DNA: TGTGCCAGCAGTTTAGCAGGGAGGCAGCCCCAGCATTTT. Translation gives CASSLAGRQPQHF.

V and J are TRBV9 and TRBJ1-1, with D perhaps matching TRBD1 (6 bases). The CDR3 extends over 15 amino acids. V lost 4 bases to trimming and J lost 0 bases, with 13 bases between them. CDR1 and CDR2 (germline): SGDLS, YYNGEE. In nucleotides, the CDR3 is TGTGCCAGCAGCCCTTCTTGGGGGCTGAACACTGAAGCTTTCTTT. It encodes CASSPSWGLNTEAFF.

This chain links TRBV28 with TRBJ1-2; TRBD1 might be the D (6 bases). This CDR3 has 14 residues. Between the trimmed V and J ends, which lost 8 bases and 4 bases, there was a span of 17 bases. Germline V lookup: CDR1 MDHEN, CDR2 SYDVKM. In nucleotides, the CDR3 is TGTGCCAGCGGGCCGACCATGACAGGCTATGGCTACACCTTC. This sequence encodes CASGPTMTGYGYTF.

This clone was counted a few times. The chain has TRBV19 and TRBJ2-7, with D possibly TRBD2 on 8 matching bases. V dropped 3 bases and J dropped 2 bases, with 17 bases sitting between them. Germline CDR1 reads LNHDA; CDR2 reads SQIVND (reference sequence). The CDR3 length is 16 residues. The CDR3 nucleotides read TGTGCCAGTAGTATCGGGGGGGCAGGGACAGCCTACGAGCAGTACTTC. This codes for CASSIGGAGTAYEQYF.

The rearrangement links TRBV7-2 to TRBJ2-2; perhaps TRBD1 as D (6 bases). This CDR3 contains 14 residues. V gave up 7 bases and J gave up 3 bases, with 12 bases separating them. CDR1 and CDR2 (germline): SGHTA, FQGNSA. CDR3 sequence (DNA): TGTGCCAGCAACGTAGGGACATACACCGGGGAGCTGTTTTTT. The encoded protein is CASNVGTYTGELFF.

Notes on this clone: This specimen includes other DNA sequences encoding the same CDR3. The J gene is TRBJ2-7, the V gene TRBV29-1; possible D gene TRBD1, 5 bases. Germline-derived CDR1 and CDR2 are SQVTM and ANQGSEA. The CDR3 loop spans 14 amino acids. Trimming cost V 0 bases and J 0 bases, with 9 bases left between them. CDR3: CSVEDRQGSYEQYF. The CDR3 DNA sequence: TGCAGCGTTGAAGATCGCCAGGGCTCCTACGAGCAGTACTTC.

The chain uses TRBV7-2 and TRBJ2-1; 11 positions match TRBD2. Germline values: CDR1 SGHTA, CDR2 FQGNSA. The trim removed 4 bases at V and 1 base at J, leaving 3 bases unmatched. The CDR3 contains 16 residues. CDR3 sequence: CASSSVAGGSYNEQFF. DNA for the CDR3: TGTGCCAGCAGCTCCGTAGCGGGGGGGTCCTACAATGAGCAGTTCTTC.

The chain recombines TRBV21-1 with TRBJ2-7; the table's D call of TRBD1 was not tested on the DNA. TRBV21-1 is recorded as a pseudogene. The CDR3 length is 15 residues. The CDR3 DNA reads as TGTGCCAGCAGGGGGACAGGGGGCAGGTCCTACGAGCAGTACTTC. This codes for CASRGTGGRSYEQYF.

This chain joins TRBV7-2 and TRBJ1-5; 9 bases agree with TRBD1. V gave up 3 bases and J gave up 4 bases; unmatched junction bases: 1. CDR1 and CDR2 from the germline V gene are SGHTA and FQGNSA. The CDR3 is 14 residues long. CDR3 nucleotide sequence: TGTGCCAGCAGCTTGACAGGGGGAAATCAGCCCCAGCATTTT. Its protein is CASSLTGGNQPQHF.

The CDR3 DNA sequence: TGTGCCAGCAGCCCAAGGGGTAGCGGGGCGGCCGAGCAGTTCTTC. This gives the protein CASSPRGSGAAEQFF. This chain connects TRBV9 to TRBJ2-1; 8 nucleotides line up with TRBD2. CDR3 length: 15 amino acids. The J segment lost 10 bases and the V segment lost 4 bases, leaving 13 bases of the junction unmatched. CDR1 and CDR2 (germline): SGDLS, YYNGEE.

This chain connects TRBV30 to TRBJ2-7; possible D gene TRBD1, 5 bases. CDR1 and CDR2 from the germline V gene are GTSNPN and SVGIG (reference sequence). V was shortened by 7 bases and J by 4 bases, with 11 bases between the two germline ends. The CDR3 consists of 11 residues. The CDR3 DNA follows: TGTGCCTCACAGGTGAGATACGAGCAGTACTTC. Protein: CASQVRYEQYF.

This sequence joins TRBV5-8 and TRBJ2-1; 9 positions agree with TRBD2. This CDR3 has 16 amino acids. Germline V gene lookup returns CDR1 SGHTS and CDR2 YDEGEE. V trimming: 5 bases; J trimming: 8 bases; junction bases outside the gene matches: 14. The CDR3 DNA reads TGTGCCAGCAGTACCGGGACTAGCCCCAAAGTGTATGAGCAGTTCTTC. Protein sequence: CASSTGTSPKVYEQFF.

The V call is TRBV6-6, the J call TRBJ2-1; TRBD2 agrees at 8 bases. There are 13 residues in the CDR3. The germline gives CDR1 MNHNY, CDR2 SVGAGI (reference sequence). V lost 8 bases and J lost 8; bases outside the gene matches: 8. CDR3 DNA: TGTGCCAGCGCCCAGCGGGAGTGGGATGAGCAGTTCTTC. It codes for CASAQREWDEQFF.